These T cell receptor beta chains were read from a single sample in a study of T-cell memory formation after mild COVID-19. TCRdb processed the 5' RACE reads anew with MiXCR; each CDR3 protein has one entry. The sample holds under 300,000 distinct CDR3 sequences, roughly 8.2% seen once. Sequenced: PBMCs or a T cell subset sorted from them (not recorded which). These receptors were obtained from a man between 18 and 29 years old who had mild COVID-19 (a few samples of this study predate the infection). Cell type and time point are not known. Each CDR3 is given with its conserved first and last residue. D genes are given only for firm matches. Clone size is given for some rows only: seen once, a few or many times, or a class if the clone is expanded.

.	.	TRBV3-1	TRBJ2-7	CASSPEADQNSYEQYF	TGTGCCAGCAGCCCCGAGGCAGACCAAAACTCCTACGAGCAGTACTTC
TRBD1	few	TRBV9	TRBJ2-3	CASSKGTGGTDTQYF	TGTGCCAGCAGCAAAGGGACAGGGGGAACAGATACGCAGTATTTT
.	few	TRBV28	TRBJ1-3	CASKGGWSGNTIYF	TGTGCCAGCAAGGGGGGCTGGTCTGGAAACACCATATATTTT
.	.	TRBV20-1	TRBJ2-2	CSARENTGELFF	TGCAGTGCTAGAGAGAACACCGGGGAGCTGTTTTTT
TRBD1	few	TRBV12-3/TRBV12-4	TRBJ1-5	CASSTDRGNQPQHF	TGTGCCAGCAGTACCGACAGGGGCAATCAGCCCCAGCATTTT
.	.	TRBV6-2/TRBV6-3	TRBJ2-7	CASSSPGRFDEQYF	TGTGCCAGCAGTTCACCGGGGCGGTTCGACGAGCAGTACTTC
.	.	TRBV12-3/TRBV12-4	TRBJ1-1	CASREGQPTGNTEAFF	TGTGCCAGCAGGGAAGGACAGCCGACAGGGAACACTGAAGCTTTCTTT
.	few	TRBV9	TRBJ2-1	CASSPRWVENNEQFF	TGTGCCAGCAGCCCCCGGTGGGTGGAGAACAATGAGCAGTTCTTC
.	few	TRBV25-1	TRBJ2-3	CASRSTLSTDTQYF	TGTGCCAGCAGGAGCACCCTCTCCACAGATACGCAGTATTTT
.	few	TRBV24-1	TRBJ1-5	CATSVRQNSNQPQHF	TGTGCCACCAGTGTACGACAAAATAGCAATCAGCCCCAGCATTTT
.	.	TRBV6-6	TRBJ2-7	CASSFRTGTYEQYF	TGTGCCAGCAGTTTCAGGACCGGCACCTACGAGCAGTACTTC
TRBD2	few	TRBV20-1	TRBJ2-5	CSAHSGGAQETQYF	TGCAGTGCTCATAGCGGGGGGGCTCAAGAGACCCAGTACTTC
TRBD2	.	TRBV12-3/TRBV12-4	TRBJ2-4	CAIGGAAGENIQYF	TGTGCCATCGGTGGGGCAGCGGGAGAAAACATTCAGTACTTC
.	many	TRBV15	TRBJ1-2	CATRTVTGNYGYTF	TGTGCCACCAGGACGGTGACAGGCAATTATGGCTACACCTTC
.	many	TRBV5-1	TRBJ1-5	CASSLMGADQPQHF	TGCGCCAGCAGCTTAATGGGGGCTGATCAGCCCCAGCATTTT
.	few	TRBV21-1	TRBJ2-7	CASSKGPNASGSRYEQYF	TGTGCCAGCAGCAAAGGCCCAAATGCTAGCGGAAGTCGCTACGAGCAGTACTTC
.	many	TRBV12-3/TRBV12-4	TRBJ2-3	CASRQGGFADTQYF	TGTGCCAGCAGGCAAGGGGGTTTTGCAGATACGCAGTATTTT
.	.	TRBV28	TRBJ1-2	CASSTYGGAAGYTF	TGTGCCAGCAGCACCTATGGAGGTGCGGCTGGCTACACCTTC
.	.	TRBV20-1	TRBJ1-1	CSARDPGRITEAFF	TGCAGTGCTAGAGATCCTGGGAGGATCACTGAAGCTTTCTTT
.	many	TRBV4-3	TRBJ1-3	CASSQDRTVSGNTIYF	TGCGCCAGCAGCCAAGACAGGACGGTCTCTGGAAACACCATATATTTT
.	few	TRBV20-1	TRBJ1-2	CSARVTEGTTPGF	TGCAGTGCTAGAGTTACGGAGGGCACAACCCCGGGCTTC
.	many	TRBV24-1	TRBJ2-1	CATSGPGRRFYNEQFF	TGTGCCACCAGTGGACCGGGACGGCGCTTCTACAATGAGCAGTTCTTC
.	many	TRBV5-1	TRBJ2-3	CASSPAGHPDTQYF	TGCGCCAGCAGCCCGGCCGGACATCCAGATACGCAGTATTTT
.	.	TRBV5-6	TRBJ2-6	CASSLEGLGANVLTF	TGTGCCAGCAGCTTGGAGGGGCTTGGGGCCAACGTCCTGACTTTC
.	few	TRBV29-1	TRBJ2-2	CSVDAGTNTGELFF	TGCAGCGTTGATGCCGGGACTAACACCGGGGAGCTGTTTTTT
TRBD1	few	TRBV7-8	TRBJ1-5	CASSFRGLYQPQHF	TGTGCCAGCAGCTTCAGGGGGCTGTATCAGCCCCAGCATTTT